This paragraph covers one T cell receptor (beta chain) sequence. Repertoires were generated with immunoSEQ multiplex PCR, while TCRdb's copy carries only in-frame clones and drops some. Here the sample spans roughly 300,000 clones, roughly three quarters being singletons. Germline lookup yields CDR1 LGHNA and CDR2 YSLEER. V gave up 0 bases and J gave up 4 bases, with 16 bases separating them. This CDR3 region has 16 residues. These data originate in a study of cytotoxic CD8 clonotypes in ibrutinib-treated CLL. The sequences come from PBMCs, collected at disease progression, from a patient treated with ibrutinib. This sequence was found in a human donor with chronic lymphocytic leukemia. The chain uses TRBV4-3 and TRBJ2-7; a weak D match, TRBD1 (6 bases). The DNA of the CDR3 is TGCGCCAGCAGCCAAGAGCATACAGGGCGTTGGTACGAGCAGTACTTC. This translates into CASSQEHTGRWYEQYF.